This T cell receptor (beta chain) stems from a study of T-cell reconstitution after alpha-beta-depleted transplantation in children. In its sample, this clonotype was seen many times. Per the germline V gene, CDR1 is SGHAT and CDR2 is FQNNGV. Deletions cut 3 bases from V and 0 bases from J, with 6 bases between. This CDR3 has 13 residues. TCRbeta library preparation incorporated unique molecular identifiers. Using its own MiXCR run on the PCR reads, TCRdb lists one record per CDR3 protein. The sample includes just over 350,000 distinct CDR3 sequences, about an eighth of them seen just once. This specimen consisted of PBMCs, obtained from the stem cell graft. The receptor's source is a human donor who donated a stem cell graft to a child with Fanconi anemia. This rearrangement joins TRBV11-2 to TRBJ2-7, with D unclear. CDR3 protein: CASSFESSYEQYV. In nucleotides, the CDR3 is TGTGCCAGCAGCTTCGAAAGCTCCTACGAGCAGTACGTC.